This T cell receptor (beta chain) is from a study of blood T cell repertoires in COVID-19. Germline CDR1 and CDR2: SGHRS and YFSETQ. CDR3 length: 14 amino acids. With 4 bases removed from V and 6 bases from J, the gap between germline ends came to 16 bases. In the original analysis: The assay estimated nucleated cells by amplifying reference gene primers. Clones were sequenced by immunoSEQ multiplex PCR, and TCRdb holds only the in-frame ones, with some missing. V and J calls and clone size are given by that table; D and trimming were obtained from the DNA. Found here are approximately 320,000 clones, roughly 87% of them singletons; the top ten hold around 8.9%. Participant ages covered about 18 to 90 years across around 22 US areas. Two negative PCRs, clearance, or symptom resolution were required of recovered Cohort 3 donors.

This sequence originates from a woman under 30 who had recovered from COVID-19. The chain links TRBV5-1 to TRBJ1-2; D possibly corresponds to TRBD1 (6 bases). The sequenced sample was PBMCs or T cells enriched from blood (not recorded which). CDR3: CASSVLGAGDGYTF. CDR3 nucleotides: TGCGCCAGCAGCGTCCTGGGGGCAGGGGATGGCTACACCTTC.